Below, 5 T cell receptor beta chains from the same sample are listed, as sequenced in a study of regulatory T cells in long-lasting Graves disease. The time point here: newly diagnosed GD, antithyroid drugs for less than 3 months. The authors made the TCR library using RNA they extracted from PBMCs. Construction of the TCR beta libraries employed iRepertoire HTBI primers in conjunction with Arm-PCR of CDR3 regions. One entry per CDR3 protein, called by TCRdb with MiXCR from the multiplex PCR reads. This sample yields about 420,000 distinct CDR3 sequences, of which roughly 15% are seen a single time; roughly 23% belongs to the top ten. This same sample was also part of a study on T cells in Graves' hyperthyroidism and ophthalmopathy.

The sequenced sample was peripheral blood mononuclear cells (PBMCs), obtained at new diagnosis, from a patient treated with antithyroid drugs. The receptors here all came from a woman aged 18 to 35 with Graves disease.

At least ten counts were recorded for this clonotype. The rearrangement links TRBV12-3 or TRBV12-4 to TRBJ1-6; D gene ambiguous. Trimming removed 1 base at V and 4 bases at J, with 5 bases between. The CDR3 runs 14 residues. The CDR3 DNA reads as TGTGCCAGCAGTTTAGGAGGTTATAATTCACCCCTCCACTTT. It translates to CASSLGGYNSPLHF.

This clonotype was seen repeatedly, ten times or more. The V and J genes are TRBV28 and TRBJ2-2; either TRBD1 or TRBD2 may supply D (5 bases each). This CDR3 is built from 18 residues. V gave up 8 bases and J gave up 0 bases, with 22 bases separating them. Germline assignment: CDR1 MDHEN and CDR2 SYDVKM. CDR3 loop: CASGGSASRLTNTGELFF. CDR3 DNA: TGTGCCAGCGGGGGTTCGGCAAGTCGGCTAACGAACACCGGGGAGCTGTTTTTT.

This clonotype came up many times. The genes are TRBV18 and TRBJ2-1, with 8 bases lining up with TRBD1. The J segment lost 6 bases and the V segment lost 1 base, leaving 2 bases of the junction unmatched. The CDR3 has 14 amino acids. Germline-derived CDR1 and CDR2 are KGHSH and LQKENI. The CDR3 DNA sequence: TGTGCCAGCTCACCACGTCAGGGGGCCAATGAGCAGTTCTTC. Its protein is CASSPRQGANEQFF.

This clonotype was recorded at least ten times. The chain is built from TRBV20-1 and TRBJ2-5; D is unclear. Trimming took 7 bases from V and 4 from J, leaving 16 bases between them. CDR1 is DFQATT and CDR2 is SNEGSKA in the germline V gene (reference sequence). This CDR3 region has 13 residues. CDR3 DNA sequence: TGCAGTGTTATAGCTGAGGTGGGAGAGACCCAGTACTTC. Its protein product is CSVIAEVGETQYF.

There are a few counts of this clonotype. The chain joins TRBV7-2 to TRBJ2-1; D gene uncertain. Trimming pared 6 bases from V and 5 bases from J, leaving 14 bases between. Germline V gives CDR1 SGHTA, CDR2 FQGNSA. The CDR3 is 14 amino acids. The CDR3 coding sequence is TGTGCCAGCAGTCCAACCACATCAAACAATGAGCAGTTCTTC. This sequence encodes CASSPTTSNNEQFF.